A selection of T cell receptor beta chains follows, all from one sample in a study of shared clonotypes between healthy human individuals. Using immunoSEQ multiplex PCR, the repertoire was profiled, and TCRdb retains in-frame clones only, with some absent. The table lists 1,400,000 or so clones, approximately 98.5% of them singletons. Sequencing was carried out using naive CD4+ T cells sorted from blood. All receptors come from a man aged 25-45 years in good health. Both conserved end residues are part of each CDR3. D genes are given only for firm matches. Clone size appears in some rows only: once, few, many, or a class for an expanded clone.

size,V,D,J,CDR3,DNA
-,TRBV27,-,TRBJ1-5,CASSFMADNQPQHF,TGTGCCAGCAGTTTTATGGCAGACAATCAGCCCCAGCATTTT
-,TRBV10-1,TRBD2,TRBJ2-7,CASSEVRRAGLTYEQYF,TGCGCCAGCAGTGAAGTCCGTCGGGCGGGACTAACCTACGAGCAGTACTTC
-,TRBV2,-,TRBJ2-7,CASSEYVKNEQYF,TGTGCCAGCAGTGAATACGTGAAGAACGAGCAGTACTTC
once,TRBV7-3,TRBD1,TRBJ2-3,CASRDADREGADTQYF,TGTGCCAGCAGGGACGCCGACAGGGAAGGGGCAGATACGCAGTATTTT
-,TRBV19,-,TRBJ2-5,CASSIAGGETQYF,TGTGCCAGTAGTATTGCAGGAGGAGAGACCCAGTACTTC
-,TRBV11-2,-,TRBJ2-1,CASSLDRRSSAFRDEQFF,TGTGCCAGCAGCTTAGATCGGCGGTCTAGCGCCTTCCGGGATGAGCAGTTCTTC
-,TRBV7-8,-,TRBJ1-1,CASSFPRRMNTEAFF,TGTGCCAGCAGCTTCCCACGGAGAATGAACACTGAAGCTTTCTTT
-,TRBV2,-,TRBJ1-1,CASSDYRGSEAFF,TGTGCCAGCAGTGACTACCGGGGCAGTGAAGCTTTCTTT
-,TRBV6-4,TRBD2,TRBJ2-1,CASSRAGGSSYNEQFF,TGTGCCAGCAGTCGAGCGGGAGGGAGCTCCTACAATGAGCAGTTCTTC
-,TRBV5-1,-,TRBJ2-1,CASGVDPYNEQFF,TGCGCCAGCGGCGTCGACCCTTACAATGAGCAGTTCTTC
-,TRBV7-2,-,TRBJ2-5,CASSSGKRGRETQYF,TGTGCCAGCAGCTCCGGTAAGAGGGGCCGAGAGACCCAGTACTTC
-,TRBV4-2,TRBD2,TRBJ2-7,CASSQGGLAGGDEQYF,TGTGCCAGCAGCCAAGGGGGACTAGCGGGAGGTGACGAGCAGTACTTC
-,TRBV11-3,-,TRBJ2-3,CASSLGGGGSSDTQYF,TGTGCCAGCAGCTTAGGAGGGGGCGGGAGTTCGGATACGCAGTATTTT
once,TRBV19,-,TRBJ1-5,CASSDTGNSNQPQHF,TGTGCCAGTAGTGATACAGGTAATAGCAATCAGCCCCAGCATTTT
-,TRBV29-1,-,TRBJ2-7,CSVSGAPIYEQYF,TGCAGCGTTTCAGGGGCGCCTATCTACGAGCAGTACTTC
-,TRBV15,-,TRBJ1-3,CATSRDPGIGNTIYF,TGTGCCACCAGCAGAGATCCCGGGATTGGAAACACCATATATTTT
-,TRBV30,TRBD1,TRBJ1-4,CAWSIQGARLNEKLFF,TGTGCCTGGAGTATACAGGGGGCCAGACTTAATGAAAAACTGTTTTTT
-,TRBV18,TRBD1,TRBJ1-5,CASSTGGGQPQHF,TGTGCCAGCTCAACAGGGGGAGGGCAGCCCCAGCATTTT
few,TRBV7-2,-,TRBJ2-3,CASSPTPRGAQYF,TGTGCCAGCAGCCCGACCCCTCGGGGAGCGCAGTATTTT
-,TRBV27,-,TRBJ2-7,CASSAGPKKAYEQYF,TGTGCCAGCAGTGCCGGGCCAAAGAAGGCCTACGAGCAGTACTTC
-,TRBV7-9,-,TRBJ2-3,CASSPGGQRSSSDTQYF,TGTGCCAGCAGCCCCGGTGGGCAGCGGAGCTCCTCAGATACGCAGTATTTT
-,TRBV7-2,-,TRBJ2-4,CASSQGWLAKNIQYF,TGTGCCAGCAGCCAGGGGTGGCTAGCCAAAAACATTCAGTACTTC
once,TRBV11-2,TRBD1,TRBJ2-7,CASSSTRGTSYEQYF,TGTGCCAGCAGCTCAACCAGGGGGACCTCCTACGAGCAGTACTTC
-,TRBV28,-,TRBJ1-5,CASSFLWDSNQPQHF,TGTGCCAGCAGTTTTCTTTGGGATAGCAATCAGCCCCAGCATTTT
-,TRBV28,-,TRBJ2-7,CATGIQNYEQYF,TGTGCCACCGGGATCCAAAACTACGAGCAGTACTTC
-,TRBV9,TRBD2,TRBJ2-1,CASSVSGTSAANEQFF,TGTGCCAGCAGCGTTTCCGGGACTAGCGCAGCCAATGAGCAGTTCTTC
-,TRBV5-1,TRBD2,TRBJ2-3,CASSLLTSGVSTDTQYF,TGCGCCAGCAGCCTCCTGACTAGCGGGGTTTCCACAGATACGCAGTATTTT
-,TRBV9,-,TRBJ2-5,CASSVEPQETQYF,TGTGCCAGCAGCGTTGAACCTCAAGAGACCCAGTACTTC
-,TRBV5-5,TRBD1,TRBJ1-2,CASSLPLGQGAYGYTF,TGTGCCAGCAGCTTGCCCCTCGGACAGGGGGCTTATGGCTACACCTTC
-,TRBV10-3,-,TRBJ2-5,CAIRGSGDSDPQETQYF,TGTGCCATCAGGGGATCGGGAGACAGCGACCCCCAAGAGACCCAGTACTTC
-,TRBV7-2,-,TRBJ2-2,CASSLRGGELFF,TGTGCCAGCAGCTTAAGGGGCGGGGAGCTGTTTTTT
-,TRBV28,-,TRBJ1-1,CASSTHTEAFF,TGTGCCAGCAGCACACACACTGAAGCTTTCTTT
-,TRBV5-1,-,TRBJ2-1,CASEEDSSYNEQFF,TGCGCCAGCGAAGAGGACAGCTCCTACAATGAGCAGTTCTTC
-,TRBV28,TRBD2,TRBJ2-3,CASRGTWTSGYTDTQYF,TGTGCCAGTAGGGGGACCTGGACTAGCGGCTACACAGATACGCAGTATTTT
-,TRBV4-3,TRBD1,TRBJ1-4,CASSQVMKGAGEKLFF,TGCGCCAGCAGCCAAGTAATGAAGGGGGCAGGAGAAAAACTGTTTTTT
-,TRBV27,-,TRBJ2-1,CASSLGVGSYNEQFF,TGTGCCAGCAGTTTGGGGGTGGGGTCCTACAATGAGCAGTTCTTC
once,TRBV29-1,TRBD2,TRBJ2-2,CSVLAAGTGELFF,TGCAGCGTACTAGCGGCAGGCACCGGGGAGCTGTTTTTT
-,TRBV18,TRBD2,TRBJ2-1,CASSPPGGYHSYNEQFF,TGTGCCAGCTCACCACCGGGGGGGTACCACTCCTACAATGAGCAGTTCTTC
-,TRBV7-9,-,TRBJ2-1,CASSDWAADNEQFF,TGTGCCAGCAGCGACTGGGCAGCAGACAATGAGCAGTTCTTC
-,TRBV5-1,-,TRBJ1-2,CASSLRDAANYGYTF,TGCGCCAGCAGCCTACGGGACGCCGCTAACTATGGCTACACCTTC
-,TRBV7-3,-,TRBJ1-5,CASSPTTSNQPQHF,TGTGCCAGCAGCCCAACAACGAGCAATCAGCCCCAGCATTTT
-,TRBV7-9,-,TRBJ2-2,CASSLEGELFF,TGTGCCAGCAGCTTAGAGGGGGAGCTGTTTTTT
-,TRBV6-6,TRBD2,TRBJ2-1,CASRRGSYNEQFF,TGTGCCAGCAGACGCGGGAGCTACAATGAGCAGTTCTTC
-,TRBV5-8,TRBD1,TRBJ2-7,CASSLRQGTYEQYF,TGTGCCAGCAGCTTGAGACAGGGTACCTACGAGCAGTACTTC
once,TRBV2,-,TRBJ2-3,CASSGLTDTQYF,TGTGCCAGCAGTGGCCTCACAGATACGCAGTATTTT
-,TRBV2,TRBD1,TRBJ1-4,CASSEAGQLTNEKLFF,TGTGCCAGCAGTGAAGCGGGACAGTTAACTAATGAAAAACTGTTTTTT
-,TRBV7-2,TRBD2,TRBJ2-1,CASSLDRLAGDHEQFF,TGTGCCAGCAGCTTAGATCGGCTAGCGGGAGATCATGAGCAGTTCTTC
-,TRBV5-1,TRBD1,TRBJ2-7,CASSSPGQDEQYF,TGCGCCAGCAGCTCCCCGGGACAGGACGAGCAGTACTTC
once,TRBV7-9,-,TRBJ1-4,CASSLRGATNEKLFF,TGTGCCAGCAGCTTAAGGGGTGCAACTAATGAAAAACTGTTTTTT
-,TRBV11-3,-,TRBJ2-1,CASSLAFSARNEQFF,TGTGCCAGCAGCTTAGCGTTTTCAGCGAGGAATGAGCAGTTCTTC
-,TRBV7-7,-,TRBJ2-5,CASSPGATGKGTQYF,TGTGCTAGCAGCCCGGGGGCGACGGGGAAAGGGACCCAGTACTTC
once,TRBV25-1,-,TRBJ1-3,CASSGGNTIYF,TGTGCCAGCAGCGGGGGGAACACCATATATTTT
-,TRBV14,-,TRBJ1-1,CASSQVPPEAFF,TGTGCCAGCAGCCAAGTACCCCCTGAAGCTTTCTTT
-,TRBV6-6,-,TRBJ1-1,CASNGASTEAFF,TGTGCCAGCAACGGGGCGAGCACTGAAGCTTTCTTT
once,TRBV5-4,TRBD1,TRBJ2-3,CASSLGGTGGDTQYF,TGTGCCAGCAGCTTGGGGGGGACAGGTGGAGATACGCAGTATTTT
-,TRBV9,-,TRBJ2-1,CASSGGEVENNEQFF,TGTGCCAGCAGCGGTGGAGAAGTAGAGAACAATGAGCAGTTCTTC
once,TRBV7-9,-,TRBJ2-7,CASSPRKDEQYF,TGTGCCAGCAGCCCCCGAAAGGACGAGCAGTACTTC
-,TRBV11-2,TRBD2,TRBJ2-5,CASGLAGGQETQYF,TGTGCCAGCGGATTAGCGGGAGGGCAAGAGACCCAGTACTTC
-,TRBV21-1,-,TRBJ1-3,CASSKGLDSASGNTIYF,TGTGCCAGCAGCAAAGGGTTGGACTCCGCCTCTGGAAACACCATATATTTT
-,TRBV14,TRBD2,TRBJ2-7,CASSSGSGKNEQYF,TGTGCCAGCAGCAGTGGAAGCGGGAAGAACGAGCAGTACTTC